This T cell receptor beta chain was profiled in a study of T cells in Graves' hyperthyroidism and ophthalmopathy. Amplified TCR beta CDR3 regions derived from RNA transcripts. HTBI primers were used for first-round RT-PCR of the TCR CDR3. TCRdb called the multiplex PCR reads again in MiXCR, with one record for every CDR3 protein. The sample has hundreds of thousands of distinct CDR3 sequences, around 15% seen once; the top ten hold about 3.8%. The V gene end was trimmed by 1 base and the J gene end by 5 bases; junction bases not matched to a gene: 2. Per germline, CDR1 MDHEN and CDR2 SYDVKM. This CDR3 has 14 amino acids. In its sample, this clonotype was seen many times.

The rearrangement uses TRBV28 and TRBJ2-5; 9 bases align to TRBD2. This sequence originates from a woman aged 25 to 39 with Graves' hyperthyroidism. Sequences were obtained from blood. The CDR3 loop is CASSLLLAGETQYF. Here the CDR3 DNA reads TGTGCCAGCAGTTTATTGCTAGCGGGGGAGACCCAGTACTTC.